This T cell receptor beta chain was sequenced in a study of blood T cell repertoires in COVID-19 (dated by TCRdb to between 2020 and 2021). As for the study more broadly: Samples from collaborators originated in the United States, Italy and Spain and spanned both the acute and convalescent phases of COVID-19. The prospective study material was composed of cDNA or gDNA derived from T cells, B-cell-depleted T cells, or PBMCs. Deeply sampled blood TCRbeta repertoires from subjects exposed to, actively infected with, or recovered from COVID-19 were included in the dataset. The repertoires were released in a freely available public database intended as a resource for research on the immune response to SARS-CoV-2. Samples were obtained from the ongoing ImmuneRACE study (first 160 participants) and from roughly 1,300 subjects provided by 6 global collaborators. Sample metadata almost always included a de-identified subject ID, COVID-19 status, age in years and sex. Where HLA class I and class II types were available, the types were taken from metadata supplied by the sample provider, not from assay-based typing.

In regard to this clone: It has no known antigen specificity. No base-level quality is on record; no much larger clone is a single base apart.

There are 15 amino acids in the CDR3, from cysteine to phenylalanine inclusive. The entry retains the CDR3 DNA only, 45 bases that are in frame from base 1. V loses 6 bases at its end and J loses 3 bases; junction bases beyond the gene matches: 9. According to the germline V gene, CDR1 reads SGDLS and CDR2 reads YYNGEE. On the study overall, not on this receptor specifically: How much clinical and demographic metadata was included differed by source and by participant, and the metadata was provided uncurated.

TCRbeta CDR3 regions were amplified from genomic DNA by means of the immunoSEQ Assay, a bias-controlled multiplex PCR. Per the authors' processing: The number of nucleated cells in each sample was estimated from the amplification of reference gene primers within the assay. Sequence reads were collapsed and filtered to measure the absolute abundance of every unique TCRbeta CDR3 rearrangement. Productive Simpson clonality was computed per sample as the square root of Simpson's diversity index over productive rearrangements. TCRdb limited this immuneACCESS table to in-frame rearrangements with V and J called. A share of clones is missing; checked studies link under half to unresolved V genes, and the rest is unexplained. That table gives V, J and clone size, and the DNA gave D and trimming. The sample table records fewer than 350,000 clones; about 85% of these occur just once. Clones ranked in the top ten supply roughly 2.5% of the sample.

Participants in the prospective study were aged about 18 to 89 years, lived in about two dozen United States geographic areas, and enrolled through a virtual design. In the prospective study, cohorts were assigned on the basis of participant-reported clinical history obtained from a screening survey and a study questionnaire. ImmuneRACE Cohort 3 recovered participants were defined by two consecutive negative NP/OP PCR tests, healthcare professional clearance, or symptom resolution. Mobile phlebotomists in the prospective study collected whole blood, serum and a nasopharyngeal or oropharyngeal swab from every participant. Prospective study participants could optionally give additional blood draws and questionnaires over an approximately two-month period. Blood samples from the prospective study were shipped frozen or at room temperature prior to DNA extraction.

Recombination connected TRBV9 to TRBJ2-5, and 9 junction bases match TRBD1. The sequenced sample consisted of PBMCs or T cells enriched from blood (not recorded which). The clonotype was recovered from a woman aged 45-65 years who had recovered from COVID-19. CDR3 reads: CASTRGTGNKETQYF. The DNA is TGTGCCAGCACAAGGGGGACAGGGAATAAAGAGACCCAGTACTTC.